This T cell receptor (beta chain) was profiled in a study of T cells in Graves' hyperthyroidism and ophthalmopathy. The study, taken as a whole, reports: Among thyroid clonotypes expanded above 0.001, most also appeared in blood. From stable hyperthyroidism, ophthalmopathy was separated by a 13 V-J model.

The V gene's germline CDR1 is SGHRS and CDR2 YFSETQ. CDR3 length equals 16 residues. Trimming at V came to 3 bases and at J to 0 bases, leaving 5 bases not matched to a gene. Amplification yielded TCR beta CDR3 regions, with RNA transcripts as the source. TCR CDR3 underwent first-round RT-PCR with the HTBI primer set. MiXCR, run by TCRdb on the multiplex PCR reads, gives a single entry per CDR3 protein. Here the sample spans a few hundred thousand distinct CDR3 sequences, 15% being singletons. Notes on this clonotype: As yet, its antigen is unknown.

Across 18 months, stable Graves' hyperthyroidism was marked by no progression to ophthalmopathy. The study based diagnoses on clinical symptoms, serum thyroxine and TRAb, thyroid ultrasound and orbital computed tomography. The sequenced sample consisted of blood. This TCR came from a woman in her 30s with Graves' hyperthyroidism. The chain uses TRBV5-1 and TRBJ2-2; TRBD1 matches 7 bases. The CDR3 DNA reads TGCGCCAGCAGCTGGCTGGACAGGCCGAACACCGGGGAGCTGTTTTTT. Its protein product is CASSWLDRPNTGELFF.